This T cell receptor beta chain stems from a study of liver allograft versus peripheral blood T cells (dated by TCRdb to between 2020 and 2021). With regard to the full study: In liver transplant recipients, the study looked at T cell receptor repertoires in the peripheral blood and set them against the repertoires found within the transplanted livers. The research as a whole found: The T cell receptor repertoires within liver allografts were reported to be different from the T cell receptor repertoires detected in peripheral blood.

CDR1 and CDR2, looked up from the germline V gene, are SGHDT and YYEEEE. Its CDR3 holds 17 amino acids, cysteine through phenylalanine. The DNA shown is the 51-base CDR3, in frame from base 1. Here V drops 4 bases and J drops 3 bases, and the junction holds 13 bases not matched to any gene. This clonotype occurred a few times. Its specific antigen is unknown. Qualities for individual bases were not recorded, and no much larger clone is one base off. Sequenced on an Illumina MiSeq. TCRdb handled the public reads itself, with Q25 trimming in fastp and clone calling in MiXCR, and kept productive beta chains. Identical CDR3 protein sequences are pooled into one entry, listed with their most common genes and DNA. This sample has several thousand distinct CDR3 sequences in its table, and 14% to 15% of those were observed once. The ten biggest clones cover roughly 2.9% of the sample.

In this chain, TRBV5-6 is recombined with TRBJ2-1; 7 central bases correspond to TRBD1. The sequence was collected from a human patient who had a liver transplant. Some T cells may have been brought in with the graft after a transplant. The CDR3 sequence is CASSLGHRGTSYNEQFF. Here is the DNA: TGTGCCAGCAGCCTAGGCCACAGGGGAACAAGCTACAATGAGCAGTTCTTC.